These 8 T cell receptor beta chains were all obtained from the same sample, sequenced in a study of cytomegalovirus exposure and HLA in healthy donors. PCR involved 60 Vbeta and 13 Jbeta primers. TCRdb's copy holds only in-frame clones and misses some; the assay was immunoSEQ multiplex PCR. The profile shows roughly 100,000 clones, roughly an eighth of them singletons. The sample comprised PBMCs. These receptors were collected from a man between 40 and 49 years old in good health and CMV-seropositive.

The rearrangement joins TRBV11-2 to TRBJ2-2, with D possibly TRBD1 on 5 matching bases. The germline V gene has CDR1 SGHAT and CDR2 FQNNGV. V was shortened by 4 bases and J by 7 bases, with 13 bases between the two germline ends. The CDR3 consists of 14 residues. CDR3 DNA sequence: TGTGCCAGCAGCTCCCCCAGGGTGATCGGGGAGCTGTTTTTT. Protein product: CASSSPRVIGELFF.

The rearrangement links TRBV6-5 to TRBJ1-6, with D maybe TRBD1 (6 bases). Germline V CDR1 and CDR2: MNHEY, SVGAGI. The CDR3 loop spans 15 amino acids. V was cut by 8 bases and J by 5 bases, with 16 bases left in between. CDR3 in amino acids: CASYLNRDHNSPLHF. The CDR3 DNA reads as TGTGCCAGCTACCTTAACAGGGACCATAATTCACCCCTCCACTTT.

This clone has only one observation. CDR3 sequence reads: CASSAGLGQGPQHF. The DNA for the CDR3 is TGTGCCAGCAGCGCGGGACTGGGGCAGGGGCCCCAGCATTTT. This rearrangement joins TRBV11-2 to TRBJ1-5; maybe TRBD1 (5 bases). Germline V gene data show CDR1 as SGHAT and CDR2 as FQNNGV. V dropped 5 bases and J dropped 9 bases, with 17 bases sitting between them. The CDR3 extends over 14 amino acids.

This clone was observed a few times. The chain links TRBV27 to TRBJ2-3, with D maybe TRBD2 (5 bases). The ends were cut back, 5 bases at V and 0 bases at J, with 6 bases in the middle. The CDR3 contains 13 residues. Germline V gene data show CDR1 as MNHEY and CDR2 as SMNVEV (reference sequence). The CDR3 sequence: CASSLASTDTQYF. DNA of the CDR3: TGTGCCAGCAGTCTAGCTAGCACAGATACGCAGTATTTT.

This chain joins TRBV28 and TRBJ2-7; weak D call: TRBD2 (7 bases). Trimming took off 3 bases at V and 3 bases at J, with 21 bases between the two ends. Germline lookup yields CDR1 MDHEN and CDR2 SYDVKM. This CDR3 is 17 amino acids long. The CDR3 DNA reads TGTGCCAGCAGTTTCGGGGGGCGCGGGCGAATTGACTACGAGCAGTACTTC. Translated: CASSFGGRGRIDYEQYF.

This clone was detected a few times. The chain carries TRBV5-1 and TRBJ1-2, with 7 bases lining up with TRBD1. Germline CDR1 reads SGHRS; CDR2 reads YFSETQ. V shed 0 bases, J shed 4 bases, and the junction held 3 bases outside the gene matches. CDR3 length: 14 amino acids. The CDR3 spells CASSLEGAGYGYTF. The DNA for the CDR3 is TGCGCCAGCAGCTTGGAGGGGGCCGGCTATGGCTACACCTTC.

This clone was picked up a small number of times. The chain links TRBV19 to TRBJ2-5, with 9 bases that match TRBD2. Germline lookup yields CDR1 LNHDA and CDR2 SQIVND (reference sequence). This CDR3 spans 15 amino acids. J was trimmed by 2 bases and V by 3 bases; bases with no gene match: 4. As DNA, the CDR3 is TGTGCCAGTAGTATCCGCGGGAGGGCTCAAGAGACCCAGTACTTC. Translated: CASSIRGRAQETQYF.

This clone was observed a few times. The chain couples TRBV27 to TRBJ2-7; 10 bases map to TRBD1. Trimming at V came to 8 bases and at J to 5 bases, leaving 9 bases not matched to a gene. Germline V lookup: CDR1 MNHEY, CDR2 SMNVEV (reference sequence). CDR3 length: 14 amino acids. The CDR3: CASGPGQGSNEQYF. For the CDR3, the DNA is TGTGCCAGCGGGCCGGGACAGGGGTCCAACGAGCAGTACTTC.